The clone carrying this T cell receptor beta chain came up once. Antigen specificity is unknown. The sample is drawn from a study of T cells in Graves' hyperthyroidism and ophthalmopathy. Study results and limitations: Within blood appeared most thyroid clonotypes that had expanded above 0.001. With a median lead of 6.5 months before onset, the model predicted ophthalmopathy.

The V gene end was trimmed by 5 bases and the J gene end by 6 bases; junction bases not matched to a gene: 7. Germline V gene data show CDR1 as SEHNR and CDR2 as FQNEAQ (reference sequence). The length of the CDR3 is 15 residues. Authors of the study amplified TCR beta CDR3 regions from RNA transcripts. The TCR CDR3 first-round RT-PCR relied on the HTBI primer set. TCRdb redid the calling of the multiplex PCR reads with MiXCR, one entry per CDR3 protein. The repertoire holds hundreds of thousands of distinct CDR3 sequences, with about 13% as singletons. The chain recombines TRBV7-9 with TRBJ1-2; TRBD1 aligns across 12 bases. The sequence came from a woman aged 18-35 years with Graves' hyperthyroidism. The sample comprised blood. CDR3: CASSATGTGGDGYTF. The CDR3 DNA sequence: TGTGCCAGCAGCGCCACCGGGACAGGGGGCGATGGCTACACCTTC.